Listed below are T cell receptor beta chains from one sample, sequenced in a study of brain T cells in children with intractable seizures. Sequencing used immunoSEQ multiplex PCR; TCRdb keeps in-frame clones, though not all of them. This sample has about 340,000 clones, with over 90% found just once. Sequencing used peripheral blood, obtained 4 to 5 months after surgery. The receptors shown here come from a boy under two years old with tuberous sclerosis and intractable seizures. Each CDR3 is given with its conserved first and last residue. Each record gives: V gene, clone size, J gene, CDR3 length, D gene, CDR3 protein, CDR3 DNA. A D gene is named only where the DNA matches it firmly. Clone size appears in some rows only: once, few, many, or a class for an expanded clone.

>TRBV27|once|TRBJ1-2|15|TRBD1
CASSSRDRGPYGYTF
TGTGCCAGCAGTTCCCGGGACAGGGGGCCTTATGGCTACACCTTC
>TRBV5-4|.|TRBJ1-1|14|.
CASSLGGVHTEAFF
TGTGCCAGCAGCTTGGGCGGGGTGCACACTGAAGCTTTCTTT
>TRBV11-2|.|TRBJ2-2|16|.
CASSLVGGPNTGELFF
TGTGCCAGCAGCTTAGTCGGGGGACCGAACACCGGGGAGCTGTTTTTT
>TRBV30|.|TRBJ2-5|13|.
CAWRKGLQETQYF
TGTGCCTGGCGGAAAGGACTACAAGAGACCCAGTACTTC
>TRBV10-1|.|TRBJ2-1|15|.
CASSEQRVSYNEQFF
TGCGCCAGCAGTGAACAGCGGGTGTCCTACAATGAGCAGTTCTTC
>TRBV11-2|once|TRBJ2-1|19|.
CASSLGRDFFLGAYNEQFF
TGTGCCAGCAGCTTGGGACGCGACTTTTTCCTGGGCGCCTACAATGAGCAGTTCTTC
>TRBV30|.|TRBJ2-7|15|.
CAWTDPPGAPYEQYF
TGTGCCTGGACCGACCCCCCGGGAGCCCCCTACGAGCAGTACTTC
>TRBV6-2/TRBV6-3|.|TRBJ2-1|14|TRBD2
CASSILAGPYEQFF
TGTGCCAGCAGTATTTTAGCGGGACCGTATGAGCAGTTCTTC
>TRBV11-3|.|TRBJ1-6|14|.
CASSLLLDNSPLHF
TGTGCCAGCAGCTTACTTCTTGACAACTCACCCCTCCACTTT
>TRBV5-8|.|TRBJ1-1|13|.
CASSLFTGTEAFF
TGTGCCAGCAGCTTGTTTACGGGAACTGAAGCTTTCTTT
>TRBV6-1|.|TRBJ2-6|16|.
CASSEVSYSGANVLTF
TGTGCCAGCAGTGAAGTCTCCTACTCTGGGGCCAACGTCCTGACTTTC
>TRBV7-3|.|TRBJ2-5|14|TRBD2
CASSLAGTQETQYF
TGTGCCAGCAGCCTAGCGGGGACTCAAGAGACCCAGTACTTC
>TRBV6-5|.|TRBJ2-7|15|.
CASSKPGQRTYEQYF
TGTGCCAGCAGTAAACCGGGACAACGAACCTACGAGCAGTACTTC
>TRBV30|.|TRBJ2-7|15|TRBD2
CAGSGTSGLNGEQYF
TGTGCCGGTTCCGGGACTAGCGGGCTTAACGGCGAGCAGTACTTC
>TRBV15|.|TRBJ2-7|15|TRBD2
CATSREGGGSYEQYF
TGTGCCACCAGCAGAGAGGGGGGGGGATCCTACGAGCAGTACTTC
>TRBV6-5|.|TRBJ2-3|14|.
CASSKGWGTDTQYF
TGTGCCAGCAGCAAGGGGTGGGGGACAGATACGCAGTATTTT
>TRBV2|.|TRBJ1-2|15|.
CASSDLQGLTYGYTF
TGTGCCAGCAGTGACCTACAAGGACTGACCTATGGCTACACCTTC
>TRBV4-1|.|TRBJ2-2|15|.
CASRRAALLTGELFF
TGCGCCAGCAGGCGGGCAGCCCTTCTCACCGGGGAGCTGTTTTTT
>TRBV30|.|TRBJ2-4|12|.
CAWSVREDIQYF
TGTGCCTGGAGTGTACGCGAGGACATTCAGTACTTC
>TRBV7-3|.|TRBJ2-1|12|.
CASSLLSGEQFF
TGTGCCAGCAGCTTACTTTCGGGTGAGCAGTTCTTC
>TRBV27|.|TRBJ1-4|13|TRBD1
CASSSTGEGKLFF
TGTGCCAGCAGTTCGACAGGGGAGGGAAAACTGTTTTTT
>TRBV6-5|.|TRBJ2-7|15|.
CASSIFRASSYEQYF
TGTGCCAGCAGTATCTTCCGGGCCTCCTCCTACGAGCAGTACTTC
>TRBV24-1|.|TRBJ1-1|11|.
CATSAGPKAFF
TGTGCCACCAGTGCAGGGCCCAAAGCTTTCTTT
>TRBV30|.|TRBJ1-2|13|TRBD1
CAWSAGTGYGYTF
TGTGCCTGGAGTGCCGGGACAGGGTATGGCTACACCTTC
>TRBV4-2|.|TRBJ2-3|20|TRBD2
CASSQEDGSLAGAKTDTQYF
TGTGCCAGCAGCCAAGAAGATGGTAGTCTAGCGGGGGCTAAGACAGATACGCAGTATTTT
>TRBV11-2|.|TRBJ2-3|15|.
CASSPVAQQTDTQYF
TGTGCCAGCAGCCCCGTAGCCCAGCAAACAGATACGCAGTATTTT
>TRBV5-4|once|TRBJ2-7|16|TRBD1
CASLPQPGQVSYEQYF
TGTGCCAGCCTCCCCCAACCGGGACAGGTATCCTACGAGCAGTACTTC
>TRBV10-3|.|TRBJ2-5|13|.
CATGAGAGETQYF
TGTGCCACCGGCGCAGGGGCCGGAGAGACCCAGTACTTC
>TRBV19|few|TRBJ1-1|14|.
CASRWHGENTEAFF
TGTGCCAGTAGGTGGCATGGGGAGAACACTGAAGCTTTCTTT
>TRBV5-7|.|TRBJ2-7|14|TRBD2
CASSLRTGGYEQYF
TGTGCCAGCAGCTTAAGGACGGGAGGGTACGAGCAGTACTTC
>TRBV20-1|.|TRBJ1-2|12|.
CSASKGFDGYTF
TGCAGTGCTAGTAAGGGATTCGACGGCTACACCTTC
>TRBV28|.|TRBJ1-2|13|.
CASSLTVDYGYTF
TGTGCCAGCAGTTTGACGGTAGACTATGGCTACACCTTC
>TRBV30|.|TRBJ2-4|13|.
CASSPLAKNIQYF
TGTGCCTCCTCCCCTCTAGCCAAAAACATTCAGTACTTC
>TRBV30|.|TRBJ2-7|12|.
CARWRAAYEQYF
TGTGCCCGGTGGCGGGCCGCCTACGAGCAGTACTTC
>TRBV3-1/TRBV3-2|.|TRBJ1-2|15|.
CASSQNGRRTYGYTF
TGTGCCAGCAGCCAAAATGGCAGGAGGACATATGGCTACACCTTC
>TRBV5-1|once|TRBJ2-7|15|TRBD2
CASSLVAGGSYEQYF
TGCGCCAGCAGCTTGGTAGCGGGGGGATCCTACGAGCAGTACTTC
>TRBV7-9|.|TRBJ2-7|14|.
CASSLGGWQGGQYF
TGTGCCAGCAGCTTAGGAGGCTGGCAGGGAGGGCAGTACTTC
>TRBV5-4|.|TRBJ1-2|16|TRBD1
CASSYLGQVASHGYTF
TGTGCCAGCAGCTACCTGGGACAGGTCGCTTCCCATGGCTACACCTTC
>TRBV9|.|TRBJ1-2|16|.
CASSMPGGSGSYGYTF
TGTGCCAGCAGCATGCCTGGGGGGAGTGGGAGCTATGGCTACACCTTC
>TRBV28|.|TRBJ1-3|16|.
CASSLGDRLGGNTIYF
TGTGCCAGCAGTTTAGGAGACCGGCTTGGTGGAAACACCATATATTTT
>TRBV3-1/TRBV3-2|.|TRBJ1-1|13|.
CASSQESSTEAFF
TGTGCCAGCAGCCAAGAATCGAGCACTGAAGCTTTCTTT
>TRBV27|.|TRBJ2-1|16|.
CASSFPRGDSYNEQFF
TGTGCCAGCAGTTTCCCTCGAGGGGATTCTTACAATGAGCAGTTCTTC
>TRBV14|.|TRBJ1-2|14|.
CASSQVSGNYGYTF
TGTGCCAGCAGCCAAGTGTCAGGCAACTATGGCTACACCTTC
>TRBV28|.|TRBJ2-7|12|.
CASSLNGREQYF
TGTGCCAGCAGTTTAAATGGGAGGGAGCAGTACTTC
>TRBV9|.|TRBJ1-2|17|.
CASSVVPGRGSSYGYTF
TGTGCTAGCAGCGTAGTCCCTGGAAGGGGTTCCTCCTATGGCTACACCTTC
>TRBV5-1|.|TRBJ1-6|17|.
CASRRRTDSSYNSPLHF
TGCGCCAGCAGACGGAGGACGGATAGCTCCTATAATTCACCCCTCCACTTT
>TRBV7-9|.|TRBJ2-1|14|TRBD2
CASSLGGSKHEQFF
TGTGCCAGCAGCTTAGGCGGGAGTAAGCATGAGCAGTTCTTC
>TRBV30|.|TRBJ1-5|13|.
CAWSGGANQPQHF
TGTGCCTGGAGTGGTGGGGCCAATCAGCCCCAGCATTTT
>TRBV3-1/TRBV3-2|.|TRBJ2-3|15|.
CASSQEGRSTDTQYF
TGTGCCAGCAGCCAAGAGGGTAGGAGCACAGATACGCAGTATTTT
>TRBV11-2|once|TRBJ1-2|16|TRBD1
CASSLVGQGAYYGYTF
TGTGCCAGCAGCTTAGTAGGGCAGGGGGCGTACTATGGCTACACCTTC
>TRBV27|.|TRBJ2-5|12|.
CASSSLGETQYF
TGTGCCAGCAGTTCCCTCGGGGAGACCCAGTACTTC
>TRBV19|.|TRBJ1-4|15|TRBD1
CASSAYRGRAEKLFF
TGTGCCAGTAGTGCCTACAGGGGTCGGGCTGAAAAACTGTTTTTT
>TRBV28|once|TRBJ2-1|17|TRBD2
CASSLNLEASGHNEQFF
TGTGCCAGCAGTTTAAACCTTGAGGCTAGCGGTCACAATGAGCAGTTCTTC